The next 16 T cell receptor beta chains were all read from a single sample in a study of blood T cell repertoires in COVID-19. The data were produced by immunoSEQ multiplex PCR, yet TCRdb's version contains in-frame clones alone and is incomplete. This table has roughly 59,000 clones, approximately 79% appearing once. The sample consisted of peripheral blood. The receptors derive from a human donor in a cohort sampled during active COVID-19.

V is TRBV5-6 and J is TRBJ2-3; tentatively, D is TRBD2 (5 bases). The CDR3 runs to 16 residues. Germline values: CDR1 SGHDT, CDR2 YYEEEE. Trimming pared 6 bases from V and 1 base from J, leaving 18 bases between. CDR3 region: CASNVDSPYGTDTQYF. Here the CDR3 DNA reads TGTGCCAGCAACGTGGACTCCCCCTACGGCACAGATACGCAGTATTTT. The whole variable domain, remainder taken from reference TRBV5-6 and TRBJ2-3, is DAGVTQSPTHLIKTRGQQVTLRCSPKSGHDTVSWYQQALGQGPQFIFQYYEEEERQRGNFPDRFSGHQFPNYSSELNVNALLLGDSALYLCASNVDSPYGTDTQYFGPGTRLTVL.

V is TRBV6-5 and J is TRBJ1-5; 8 positions match TRBD1. V lost 5 bases to trimming and J lost 3 bases; unmatched junction nucleotides: 6. The CDR3 is made up of 15 amino acids. CDR1 is MNHEY and CDR2 is SVGAGI in the germline V gene. The CDR3 nucleotides read TGTGCCAGCAGTCTTAGACAGGGGTACAATCAGCCCCAGCATTTT. This codes for CASSLRQGYNQPQHF.

The chain uses TRBV10-3 and TRBJ2-1; 14 nucleotides align to TRBD2. J lost 9 bases, V lost 8 bases, and 12 bases had no gene match. The CDR3 totals 16 residues. Germline V lookup: CDR1 ENHRY, CDR2 SYGVKD. Written as DNA, the CDR3 is TGTGCCATCGGGACTAGCGGGAGTAAATCGGTGGGTGAGCAGTTCTTC. This translates into CAIGTSGSKSVGEQFF.

The rearrangement joins TRBV4-3 to TRBJ2-7; possibly TRBD1 for D (5 bases). The CDR3 totals 16 residues. The germline CDR1 and CDR2 sequences are LGHNA and YSLEER. V lost 4 bases to trimming and J lost 6 bases, with 22 bases between them. CDR3 residues: CASSPTRSRATREQYF. The CDR3 bases are TGCGCCAGCAGCCCCACACGGAGCAGGGCGACTCGCGAGCAGTACTTC.

V is TRBV11-2 and J is TRBJ2-5, with 8 positions matching TRBD2. Germline trimming cut 0 bases from V and 4 bases from J; bases unmatched to any gene: 4. The length of the CDR3 is 15 residues. Germline V lookup: CDR1 SGHAT, CDR2 FQNNGV. The DNA for the CDR3 is TGTGCCAGCAGCTTAGATCCTCTAGCGGGAGAGACCCAGTACTTC. The encoded protein is CASSLDPLAGETQYF.

This clone was found once. For the CDR3, the DNA is TGTGCCAGCAGTTACTCGACGGGAGGCAAAGAGACCCAGTACTTC. This gives the protein CASSYSTGGKETQYF. V and J are TRBV6-2 or TRBV6-3 and TRBJ2-5; 7 nucleotides align to TRBD2. This CDR3 has 15 residues. Germline V CDR1 and CDR2: MNHEY, SVGEGT. V gave up 0 bases and J gave up 3 bases; unmatched junction bases: 4.

This clone was detected once. The chain couples TRBV7-3 to TRBJ2-1, with TRBD1 identical over 9 bases. The CDR3 loop spans 11 amino acids. V gave up 10 bases and J gave up 15 bases; unmatched junction bases: 10. Germline values: CDR1 SGHTA, CDR2 FQGTGA. CDR3 region: CATNTGGGWFF. CDR3 sequence (DNA): TGTGCCACCAATACAGGGGGCGGGTGGTTCTTC.

This clone was counted a few times. This chain links TRBV2 with TRBJ2-3; D is unclear. In germline, CDR1 is SNHLY, CDR2 FYNNEI. V lost 3 bases to trimming and J lost 2 bases, with 9 bases between them. CDR3 length equals 14 residues. In DNA form, the CDR3 reads TGTGCCAGCAGTGAGGTGATCTACACAGATACGCAGTATTTT. This codes for CASSEVIYTDTQYF.

The chain links TRBV3-1 (or the pseudogene TRBV3-2) to TRBJ2-1; TRBD2 is a possible D gene (5 bases). V was shortened by 1 base and J by 7 bases, with 23 bases between the two germline ends. CDR1 and CDR2 (germline): LGHDT, YNNKEL (reference sequence). The CDR3 covers 18 residues. This CDR3 is CASSQAYGLACRRNEQFF. The CDR3, as DNA: TGTGCCAGCAGCCAAGCCTATGGATTAGCCTGCAGGAGGAATGAGCAGTTCTTC.

This clone was observed at least ten times. The V call is TRBV30, the J call TRBJ1-5; no firm D call. Per germline, CDR1 GTSNPN and CDR2 SVGIG (reference sequence). The CDR3 is 14 residues long. V was trimmed by 3 bases and J by 2 bases, leaving 11 bases between them. The CDR3 region is CAWSRGGGNQPQHF. The CDR3 nucleotides are TGTGCCTGGAGCCGGGGAGGAGGCAATCAGCCCCAGCATTTT.

DNA for the CDR3: TGTGCCAGCAGCCCGGACACCGGGAATGAAAAACTGTTTTTT. This gives the protein CASSPDTGNEKLFF. The chain joins TRBV5-6 to TRBJ1-4, with D perhaps TRBD1 (5 bases). Germline lookup yields CDR1 SGHDT and CDR2 YYEEEE. V was trimmed by 4 bases and J by 5 bases, leaving 12 bases between them. CDR3 length: 14 amino acids.

The chain links TRBV5-1 to TRBJ1-1; unclear D gene. Germline-derived CDR1 and CDR2 are SGHRS and YFSETQ. The CDR3 spans 15 residues. V lost 2 bases and J lost 1, with 12 bases in between. CDR3 DNA: TGCGCCAGCAGCTTTGGGTGGGCAGAGAACACTGAAGCTTTCTTT. Its protein is CASSFGWAENTEAFF.

Only one count was recorded for this clone. The chain links TRBV24-1 to TRBJ2-7; D perhaps matches TRBD1 (7 bases). Trimming took off 5 bases at V and 2 bases at J, with 18 bases between the two ends. In germline, CDR1 is KGHDR, CDR2 SFDVKD. The length of the CDR3 is 16 residues. In DNA form, the CDR3 reads TGTGCCACCAGTGCCCCTGGGGCAGGGGGGACCTACGAGCAGTACTTC. This encodes CATSAPGAGGTYEQYF.

The V and J genes are TRBV18 and TRBJ1-1; a possible D gene is TRBD1 (5 bases). The CDR3 consists of 15 residues. V was trimmed by 3 bases and J by 4 bases, leaving 15 bases between them. Germline V gene sequence: CDR1 KGHSH, CDR2 LQKENI. CDR3 in DNA: TGTGCCAGCTCACCTTTGGGGCGGTGGGGCACTGAAGCTTTCTTT. It translates to CASSPLGRWGTEAFF.

V gene TRBV18 combines with J gene TRBJ1-1; TRBD1 matches at 8 bases. CDR3 length: 14 residues. J was trimmed by 4 bases and V by 5 bases; bases with no gene match: 6. Per germline, CDR1 KGHSH and CDR2 LQKENI. The CDR3 DNA sequence: TGTGCCAGCTCAATTCAGGGGGCGGGCACTGAAGCTTTCTTT. Amino acids: CASSIQGAGTEAFF.

The chain is built from TRBV7-2 and TRBJ2-2, with 8 bases identical to TRBD1. CDR3 size: 16 residues. Germline trimming cut 4 bases from V and 5 bases from J; bases unmatched to any gene: 9. Germline V lookup: CDR1 SGHTA, CDR2 FQGNSA. The CDR3 nucleotides read TGTGCCAGCAGCTCTCAGGGGGCCCTCCTGACCGGGGAGCTGTTTTTT. Its translation: CASSSQGALLTGELFF.